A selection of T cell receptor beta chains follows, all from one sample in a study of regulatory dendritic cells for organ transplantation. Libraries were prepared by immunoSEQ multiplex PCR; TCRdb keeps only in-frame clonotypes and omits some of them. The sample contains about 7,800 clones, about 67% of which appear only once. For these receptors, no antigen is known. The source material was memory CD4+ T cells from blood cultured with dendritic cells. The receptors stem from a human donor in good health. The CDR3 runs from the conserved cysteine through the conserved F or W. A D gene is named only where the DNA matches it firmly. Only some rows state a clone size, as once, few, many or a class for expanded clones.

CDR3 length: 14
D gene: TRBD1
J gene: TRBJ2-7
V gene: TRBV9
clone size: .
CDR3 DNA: TGTGCCAGCAGCCCCCTACAGGGGTCCTACGAGCAGTACTTC
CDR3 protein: CASSPLQGSYEQYF

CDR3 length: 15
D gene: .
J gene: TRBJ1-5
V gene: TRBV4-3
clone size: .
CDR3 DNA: TGCGCCAGCAGCCAAGACGCTACACCACAGGGCCCCGCGCATTTT
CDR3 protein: CASSQDATPQGPAHF

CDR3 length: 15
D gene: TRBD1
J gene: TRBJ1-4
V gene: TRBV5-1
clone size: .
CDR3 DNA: TGCGCCAGCAGCGAACAGGGGGCCACTAATGAAAAACTGTTTTTT
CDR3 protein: CASSEQGATNEKLFF

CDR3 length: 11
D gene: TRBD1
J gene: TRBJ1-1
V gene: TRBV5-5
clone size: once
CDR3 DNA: TGTGCCAGCAGCTTAGGGACAGTAGCTTTCTTT
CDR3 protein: CASSLGTVAFF

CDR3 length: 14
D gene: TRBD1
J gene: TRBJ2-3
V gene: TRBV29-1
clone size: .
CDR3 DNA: TGCAGCGTTGACCGGGACAGGGCAGGAGATACGCAGTATTTT
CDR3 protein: CSVDRDRAGDTQYF

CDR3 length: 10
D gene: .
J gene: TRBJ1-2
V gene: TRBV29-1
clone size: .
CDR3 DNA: TGCAGCGTTGTTAACGGTCTTCTCACCTTC
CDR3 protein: CSVVNGLLTF

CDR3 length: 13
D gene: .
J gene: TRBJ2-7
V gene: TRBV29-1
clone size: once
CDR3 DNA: TGCAGCGTTCGAAGCTCGGGAAAGGCCGAGCAGTACTTC
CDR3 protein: CSVRSSGKAEQYF

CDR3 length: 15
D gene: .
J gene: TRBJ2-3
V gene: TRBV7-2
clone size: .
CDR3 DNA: TGTGCCAGCAGCTTCCGGGGGGCTCACACAGATACGCAGTATTTT
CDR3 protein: CASSFRGAHTDTQYF

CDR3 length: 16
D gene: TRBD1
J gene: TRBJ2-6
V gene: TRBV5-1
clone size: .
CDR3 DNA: TGCGCCAGCAGCCAGGGGGCTTCCTCTGGGGCCAACGTCCTGACTTTC
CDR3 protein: CASSQGASSGANVLTF

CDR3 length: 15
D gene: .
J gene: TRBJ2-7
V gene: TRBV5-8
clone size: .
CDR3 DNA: TGTGCCAGCAGCTTTGGGAGACGGACCAGCTACGAGCAGTACTTC
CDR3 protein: CASSFGRRTSYEQYF

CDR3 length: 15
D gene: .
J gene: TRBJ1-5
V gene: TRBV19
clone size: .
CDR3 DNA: TGTGCCAGTAGTATCGAAGGGTACTCGGTCAGGGACCAGCATTTT
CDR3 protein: CASSIEGYSVRDQHF

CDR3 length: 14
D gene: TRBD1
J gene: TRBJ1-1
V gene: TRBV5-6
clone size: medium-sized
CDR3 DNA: TGTGCCAGCAGTTGGGGACAGGGAAACACTGAAGCTTTCTTT
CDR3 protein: CASSWGQGNTEAFF

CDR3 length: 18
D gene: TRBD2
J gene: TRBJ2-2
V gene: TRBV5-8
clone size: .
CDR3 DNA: TGTGCCAGCAGCTTGGGCGGGACTAGCGGGGGAGCCACCGGGGAGCTGTTTTTT
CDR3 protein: CASSLGGTSGGATGELFF

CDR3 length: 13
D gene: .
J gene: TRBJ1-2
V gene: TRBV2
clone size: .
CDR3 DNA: TGTGCCAGCAGTGCGACGACTACGTATGGCTACACCTTC
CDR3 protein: CASSATTTYGYTF

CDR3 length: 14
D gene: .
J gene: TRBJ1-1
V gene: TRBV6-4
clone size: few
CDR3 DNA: TGTGCCAGCAGTGACAAGGACAAGAACACTGAAGCTTTCTTT
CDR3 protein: CASSDKDKNTEAFF

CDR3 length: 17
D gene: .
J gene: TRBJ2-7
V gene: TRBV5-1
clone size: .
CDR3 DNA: TGCGCCAGCAGTGTATATTTACGACAGGGAGGAGGGGGCGAGCAGTACTTC
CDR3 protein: CASSVYLRQGGGGEQYF

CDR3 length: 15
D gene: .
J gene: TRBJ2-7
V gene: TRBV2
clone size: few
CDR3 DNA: TGTGCCACCAGCAGTCTGCAGGGTACCGTCTACGAGCAGTACTTC
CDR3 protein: CATSSLQGTVYEQYF

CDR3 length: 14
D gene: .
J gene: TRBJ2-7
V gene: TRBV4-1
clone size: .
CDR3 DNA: TGCGCCAGCAGCCAAGATAGGGGGACCTACGAGCAGTACTTC
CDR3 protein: CASSQDRGTYEQYF

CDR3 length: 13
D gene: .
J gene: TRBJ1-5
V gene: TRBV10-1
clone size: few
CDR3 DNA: TGCGCCAGCAGACTCGGGAGCAATCAGCCCCAGCATTTT
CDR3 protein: CASRLGSNQPQHF

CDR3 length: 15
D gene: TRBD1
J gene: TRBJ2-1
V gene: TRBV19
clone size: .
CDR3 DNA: TGTGCCACCTCGGGACAGGTTTCTCGGTACAATGAGCAGTTCTTC
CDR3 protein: CATSGQVSRYNEQFF

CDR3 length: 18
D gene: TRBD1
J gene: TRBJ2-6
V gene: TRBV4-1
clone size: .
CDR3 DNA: TGCGCCAGCAGCCCGGCCGGGACAGGGGTCTCTGGGGCCAACGTCCTGACTTTC
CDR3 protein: CASSPAGTGVSGANVLTF

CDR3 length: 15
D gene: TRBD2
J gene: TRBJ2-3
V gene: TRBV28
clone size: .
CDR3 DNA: TGTGCCAGCAGTTTTCAACGGGGGGTGGTAGATACGCAGTATTTT
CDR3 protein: CASSFQRGVVDTQYF

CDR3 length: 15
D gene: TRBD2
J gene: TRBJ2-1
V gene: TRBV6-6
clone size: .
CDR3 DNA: TGTGCCAGCAGCCCGACTAGCGGGGGGGCCGGTGAGCAGTTCTTC
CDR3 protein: CASSPTSGGAGEQFF

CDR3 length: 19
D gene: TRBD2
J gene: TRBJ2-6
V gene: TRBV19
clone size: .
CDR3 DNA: TGTGCCAGTAGACACCTGACTAGCGGGGGGGCTGCGGGGGCCAACGTCCTGACTTTC
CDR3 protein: CASRHLTSGGAAGANVLTF

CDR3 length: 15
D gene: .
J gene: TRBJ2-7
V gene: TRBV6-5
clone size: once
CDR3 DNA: TGTGCCAGCCTCCCAGACTCGGGGGAGTCCTACGAGCAGTACTTC
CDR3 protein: CASLPDSGESYEQYF

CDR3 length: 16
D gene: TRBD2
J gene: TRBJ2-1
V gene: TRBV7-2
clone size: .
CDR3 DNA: TGTGCCAGCAGCTCATTAACGGGGGGGCCGGGCGGTGAGCAGTTCTTC
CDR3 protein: CASSSLTGGPGGEQFF

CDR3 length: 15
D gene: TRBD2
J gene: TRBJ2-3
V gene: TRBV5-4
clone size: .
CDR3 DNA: TGTGCCAGCAGCCCCTCCGGGACTAGCGGGGATACGCAGTATTTT
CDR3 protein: CASSPSGTSGDTQYF

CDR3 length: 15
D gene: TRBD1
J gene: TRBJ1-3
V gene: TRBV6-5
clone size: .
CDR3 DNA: TGTGCCAGCAGGGGACTTGACAGGGCTGGAAACACCATATATTTT
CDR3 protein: CASRGLDRAGNTIYF

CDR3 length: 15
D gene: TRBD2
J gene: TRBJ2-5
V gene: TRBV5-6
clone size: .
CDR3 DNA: TGTGCCAGCAGCTTGACTAGCGGGGTTCAAGAGACCCAGTACTTC
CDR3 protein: CASSLTSGVQETQYF

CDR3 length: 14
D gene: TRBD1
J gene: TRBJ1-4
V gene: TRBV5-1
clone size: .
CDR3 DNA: TGCGCCAGCAGCTCGGACAGGGTTAATGAAAAACTGTTTTTT
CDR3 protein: CASSSDRVNEKLFF

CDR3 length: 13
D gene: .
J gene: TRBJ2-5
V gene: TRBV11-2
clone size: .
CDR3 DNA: TGTGCCAGCAGCTTAGGGCAGCAAGAGACCCAGTACTTC
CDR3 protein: CASSLGQQETQYF

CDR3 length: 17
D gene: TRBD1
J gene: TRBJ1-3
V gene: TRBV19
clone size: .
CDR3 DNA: TGTGCCAGTAGTATCCCCGGGACAGGAGAGTCTGGAAACACCATATATTTT
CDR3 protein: CASSIPGTGESGNTIYF

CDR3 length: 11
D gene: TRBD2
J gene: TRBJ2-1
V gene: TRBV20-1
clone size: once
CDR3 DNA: TGCAGTGCTGGCGAGCGGGGGCTTCAGTTCTTC
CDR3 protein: CSAGERGLQFF

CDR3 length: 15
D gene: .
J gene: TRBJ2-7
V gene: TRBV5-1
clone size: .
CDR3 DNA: TGCGCCAGCAGCTTGACCTTAGGGAGCTCCTACGAGCAGTACTTC
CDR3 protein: CASSLTLGSSYEQYF

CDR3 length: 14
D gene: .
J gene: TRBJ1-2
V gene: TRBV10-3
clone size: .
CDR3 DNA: TGTGCCATCAGTTTTAACAGGGATTTGGATGGCTACACCTTC
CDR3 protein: CAISFNRDLDGYTF

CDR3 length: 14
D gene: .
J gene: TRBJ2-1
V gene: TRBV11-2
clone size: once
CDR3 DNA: TGTGCCAGCAGCTTAGGGACAGCCTACAATGAGCAGTTCTTC
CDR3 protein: CASSLGTAYNEQFF

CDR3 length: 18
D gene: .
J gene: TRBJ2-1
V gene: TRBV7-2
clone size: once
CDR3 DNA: TGTGCCAGCAGCTTAAACCCGAGCGGTGGAGTAACCTACAATGAGCAGTTCTTC
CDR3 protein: CASSLNPSGGVTYNEQFF

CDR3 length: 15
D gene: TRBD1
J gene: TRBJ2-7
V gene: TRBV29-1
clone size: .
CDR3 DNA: TGCAGCGTTGTATCGGGGCAGGGGGCGGCATACGAGCAGTACTTC
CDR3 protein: CSVVSGQGAAYEQYF

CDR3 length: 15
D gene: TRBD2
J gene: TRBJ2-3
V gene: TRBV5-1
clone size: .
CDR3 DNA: TGCGCCAGCAGCTTGGCGCGGGGGGTCGGAGATACGCAGTATTTT
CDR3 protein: CASSLARGVGDTQYF

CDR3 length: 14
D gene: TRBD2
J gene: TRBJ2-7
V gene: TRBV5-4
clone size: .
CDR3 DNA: TGTGCCAGCAGCTTGCGCGGGGGGACTCGGGAGCAGTACTTC
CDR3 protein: CASSLRGGTREQYF

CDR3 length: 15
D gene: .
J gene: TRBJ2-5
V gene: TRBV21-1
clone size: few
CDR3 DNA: TGTGCCAGCAGCAAAAGGACAGGGGTCCAAGAGACCCAGTACTTC
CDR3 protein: CASSKRTGVQETQYF

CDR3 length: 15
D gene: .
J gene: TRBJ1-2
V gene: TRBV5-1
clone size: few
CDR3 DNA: TGCGCCAGCAGCTTGAATCCGGGGGCTAACTATGGCTACACCTTC
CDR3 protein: CASSLNPGANYGYTF

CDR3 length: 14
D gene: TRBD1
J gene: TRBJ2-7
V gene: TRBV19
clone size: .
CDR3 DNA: TGTGCCAGTAGTAAGGGACAGGGGTATTCCGAGCAGTACTTC
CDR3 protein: CASSKGQGYSEQYF

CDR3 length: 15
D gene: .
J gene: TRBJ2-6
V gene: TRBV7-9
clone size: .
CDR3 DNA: TGTGCCAGCAGCTTTAGGGGCTCTGGGGCCAACGTCCTGACTTTC
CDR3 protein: CASSFRGSGANVLTF

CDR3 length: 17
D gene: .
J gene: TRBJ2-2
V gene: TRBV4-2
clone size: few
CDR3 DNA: TGTGCCAGCAGCCCCTTCTCATCGGGGAGGAACACCGGGGAGCTGTTTTTT
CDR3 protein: CASSPFSSGRNTGELFF

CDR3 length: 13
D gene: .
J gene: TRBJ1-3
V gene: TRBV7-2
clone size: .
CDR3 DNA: TGTGCCAGCAGCCCCAGGTACCGAGACACCATATATTTT
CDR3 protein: CASSPRYRDTIYF